This T cell receptor (beta chain) was captured by sequencing in a study of T cells in localized non-small cell lung cancer. The data were produced by immunoSEQ multiplex PCR, yet TCRdb's version contains in-frame clones alone and is incomplete. This table has 25,000 to 35,000 clones, 91% appearing once. As to this clone: The antigen is not known.

Study results and caveats: A single tumor region was sequenced, leaving heterogeneity possible. Maximal T cell clonality occurred in uninvolved adjacent lung, with tumor ranking below it. A median approximately 53 of the top 100 tumor clones appeared in adjacent lung. Longer overall survival associated with higher blood T cell density; shorter survival with higher adjacent-lung clonality.

The CDR3 loop spans 14 amino acids. Germline CDR1 reads MDHEN; CDR2 reads SYDVKM. The ends lost 6 bases at V and 5 bases at J; junction bases unmatched: 6. This chain connects TRBV28 to TRBJ1-5, with 8 bases that match TRBD1. The sequences come from PBMCs, collected before any cancer treatment. The TCR was taken from a man aged 35 to 69 with stage II lung adenocarcinoma. CDR3 residues: CASSLGQGYQPQHF. CDR3 bases: TGTGCCAGCAGCCTCGGACAGGGCTATCAGCCCCAGCATTTT. The full variable domain, its missing parts supplied by reference TRBV28 and TRBJ1-5, is DVKVTQSSRYLVKRTGEKVFLECVQDMDHENMFWYRQDPGLGLRLIYFSYDVKMKEKGDIPEGYSVSREKKERFSLILESASTNQTSMYLCASSLGQGYQPQHFGDGTRLSIL.